This T cell receptor (beta chain) was documented in a study of shared clonotypes between healthy human individuals (dated by TCRdb to between 2020 and 2021). For the wider study: Three men and a couple of women, aged 18 to 49 years, made up the cohort. To increase sequencing depth and limit assay-specific biases, different laboratories used diverse techniques to prepare libraries and sequence TCR repertoires. Between about 0.94 and 8.9 billion PBMCs per donor were obtained by leukapheresis. The study deeply sequenced blood TCR repertoires of five healthy adults to estimate repertoire size and the extent of clonotype sharing between individuals. For each donor, three plates each were used for CD4 naive and CD4 memory, two plates were used for CD8 naive, and one plate was used for CD8 memory.

General study outcomes and caveats: Because the study included a small number of donors, the genetic and exposure-history diversity represented was limited. Approximately 5% of naive CD4, 3.5% of naive CD8, roughly 2.4% of memory CD4, and approximately 0.39% of memory CD8 clonotypes were shared across a few donors. Sampling was limited to blood, and TCR repertoires in tissue likely differ from TCR repertoires in blood. Higher generation probabilities were observed for clonotypes shared by all four sorted-subset donors than for non-shared clonotypes. Naive subsets generally had larger estimated clonotype richness than memory subsets did. Even with the large sequencing depth, rarefaction of the sorted-subset datasets indicated that sequencing was incomplete. Based on pairwise subsampling, the degree of clonotype sharing among donors was expected to be affected by sequencing depth.

The donors were healthy, HIV-negative adults with no recently reported acute infections or vaccinations. Only Caucasian adults living in Nashville, Tennessee, USA were represented among the donors. CD4+ T cells were enriched by magnetic negative selection; naive cells were then positively selected on CD45RA, and the negative fraction formed the memory subset. After blood collection by leukapheresis, PBMCs were isolated using Ficoll-Histopaque density gradient centrifugation and then cryopreserved in the vapor phase of liquid nitrogen. Analytical flow cytometry was used to check the purity and quantity of each magnetically sorted T cell population. From each sorted fraction, genomic DNA was isolated and quantified by UV absorbance on a Nanodrop 2000c. V loses 5 bases at its end and J loses 4 bases; junction bases beyond the gene matches: 22. The CDR3 spans 19 residues, from the cysteine through the phenylalanine. The DNA shown is the 57-base CDR3, in frame from base 1. Sequences SGHVS (CDR1) and FQNEAQ (CDR2) are obtained from the germline V gene.

Using the deep immunoSEQ assay, multiplex PCR amplified TCR CDR3 regions from genomic DNA. Extracted genomic DNA from each cell subset was distributed evenly across all wells of several immunoSEQ 96-well plates, and each plate was treated as a replicate. Each replicate PCR for sorted subsets received about 220 ng genomic DNA, equal to about 30,000 T cell genomes. Purified libraries were measured with a Qubit 3.0 fluorometer, size-checked on a Bioanalyzer 2100, and measured again with the KAPA Library Quantification kit. Every immunoSEQ 96-well plate was sequenced on a dedicated single-read 150-cycle Illumina NextSeq 550 flow cell. The paper's processing steps were these. Because the immunoSEQ output included only junctional sequences and no quality scores, the filtering could not be the same as the filtering used for full-length reads. To assign V/J genes and CDR3, sequences were annotated using PyIR, a Python wrapper for IgBLAST v1.9, with IMGT germline references. Any read was removed if the V/J assignment was weak (E-value above 1e-6), the CDR3 was missing, or the read contained stop codons, out-of-frame junctions, or ambiguous translated residues. A V3J clonotype was defined by an identical inferred V gene, J gene, and CDR3 amino acid sequence. To compute the percentage overlap between repertoires, the number of shared unique clonotypes was divided by the size of the smaller repertoire. Repertoire richness was assessed with RTK rarefaction, the Chao1 estimator, and Recon v2.1 estimates of unobserved clonotypes. For all TCRbeta clonotypes obtained by the gDNA method from a few donors, generation probabilities were computed with OLGA. TCRdb re-hosts the immuneACCESS table, in-frame sequences only. Its copies lack some clones; in the studies checked, an unresolved V gene accounts for under half of them, and the cause for the rest is not known. The DNA gave D and trimming, while V, J and clone size come from that table. The sample records roughly 2.2 million clones, roughly 92% of which are singletons. The top ten hold 0.37% of the sample.

As concerns this clone: Its antigen is currently not known. The sample holds no much larger clone one base away, and base qualities are not on file.

Sequencing used naive CD4+ T cells from PBMCs. This specimen's cell subset or site label, per the study, means: CD45RA+ positively selected. The chain was built from TRBV7-8 and TRBJ2-7, and TRBD2 aligns with 8 junction nucleotides. This receptor was obtained from a man younger than 35 in good health. Some clones in this sample may be carry-over from other donors' samples. CDR3 sequence: CASSGTRFTSGSVEYEQYF. At the DNA level, the sequence is TGTGCCAGCAGCGGCACGCGGTTTACTAGCGGCTCCGTGGAGTACGAGCAGTACTTC.